The source of this TCR beta chain is a study of OX40 agonist ivuxolimab in advanced cancers. CDR3 length: 14 amino acids. From germline, CDR1 is ENHRY and CDR2 SYGVKD. The trim removed 11 bases at V and 2 bases at J, leaving 11 bases unmatched. This clone appeared a few times. Using immunoSEQ multiplex PCR, the repertoire was profiled, and TCRdb retains in-frame clones only, with some absent. The sample consists of over 55,000 clones, 84% of them appearing once. The chain is built from TRBV10-3 and TRBJ2-5, with TRBD1 matching 7 bases. The sequencing used CD4+ or CD8+ T cells sorted from blood, collected in a trial of the OX40 agonist ivuxolimab. The source is an adult with an advanced solid tumor such as melanoma, head and neck, liver or kidney cancer. CDR3 DNA: TGTGCCTCCCGGACAGGCTGGGGGCAAGAGACCCAGTACTTC. Amino acid sequence: CASRTGWGQETQYF.